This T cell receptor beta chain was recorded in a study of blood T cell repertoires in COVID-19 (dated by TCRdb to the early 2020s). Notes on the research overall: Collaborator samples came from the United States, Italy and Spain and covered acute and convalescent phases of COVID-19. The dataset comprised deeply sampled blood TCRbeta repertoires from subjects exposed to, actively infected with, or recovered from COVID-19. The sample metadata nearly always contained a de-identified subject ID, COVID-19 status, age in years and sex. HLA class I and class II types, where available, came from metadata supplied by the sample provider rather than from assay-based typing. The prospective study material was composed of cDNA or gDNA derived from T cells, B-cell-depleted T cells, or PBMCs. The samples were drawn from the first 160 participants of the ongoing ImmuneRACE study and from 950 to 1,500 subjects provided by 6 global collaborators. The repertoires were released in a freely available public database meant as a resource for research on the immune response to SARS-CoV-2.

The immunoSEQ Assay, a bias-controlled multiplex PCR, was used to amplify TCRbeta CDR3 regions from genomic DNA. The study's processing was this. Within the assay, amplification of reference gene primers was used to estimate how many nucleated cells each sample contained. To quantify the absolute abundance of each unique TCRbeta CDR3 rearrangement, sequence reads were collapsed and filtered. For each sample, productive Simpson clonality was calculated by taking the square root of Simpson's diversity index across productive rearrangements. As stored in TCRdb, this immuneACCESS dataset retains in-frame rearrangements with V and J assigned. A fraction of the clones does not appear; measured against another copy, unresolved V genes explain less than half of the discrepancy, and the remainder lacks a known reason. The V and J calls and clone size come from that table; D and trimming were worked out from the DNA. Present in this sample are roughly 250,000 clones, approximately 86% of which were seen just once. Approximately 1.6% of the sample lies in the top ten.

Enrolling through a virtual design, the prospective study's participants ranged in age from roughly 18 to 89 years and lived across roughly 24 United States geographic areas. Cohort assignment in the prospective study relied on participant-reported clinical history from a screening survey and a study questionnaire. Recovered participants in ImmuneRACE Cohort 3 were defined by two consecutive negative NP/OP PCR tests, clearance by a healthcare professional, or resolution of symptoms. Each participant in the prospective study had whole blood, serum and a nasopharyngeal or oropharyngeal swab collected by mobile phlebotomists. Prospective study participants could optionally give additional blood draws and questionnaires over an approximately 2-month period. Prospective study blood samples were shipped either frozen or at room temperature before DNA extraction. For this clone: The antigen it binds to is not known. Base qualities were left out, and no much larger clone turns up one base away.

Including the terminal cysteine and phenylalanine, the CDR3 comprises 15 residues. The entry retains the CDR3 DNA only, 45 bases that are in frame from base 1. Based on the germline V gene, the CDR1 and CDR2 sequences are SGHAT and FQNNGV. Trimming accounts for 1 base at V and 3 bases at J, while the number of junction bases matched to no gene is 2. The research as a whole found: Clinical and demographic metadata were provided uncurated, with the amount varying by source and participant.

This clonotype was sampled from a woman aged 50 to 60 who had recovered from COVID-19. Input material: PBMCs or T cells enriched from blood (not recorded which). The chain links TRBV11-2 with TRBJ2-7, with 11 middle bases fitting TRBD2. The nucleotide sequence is TGTGCCAGCAGCTTAGTGCTAGCGGGAGGCTACGAGCAGTACTTC. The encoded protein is CASSLVLAGGYEQYF.